This T cell receptor beta chain was identified during a study of identifying expanded T cells in peripheral blood. The V gene lost 5 bases and the J gene lost 8 bases, with 9 bases spanning the gap. The germline gives CDR1 ENHRY, CDR2 SYGVKD. CDR3 length: 11 residues. TCRdb's copy holds only in-frame clones and misses some; the assay was immunoSEQ multiplex PCR. The sample contains roughly 130,000 clones, approximately 86% of which appear only once. The receptor was derived from a person aged 18 to 75 in good health. The chain uses TRBV10-3 and TRBJ1-1; possibly TRBD1 for D (5 bases). Input material: blood. In DNA, the CDR3 is TGTGCCATCAGTAGCAGGGACGAAGCTTTCTTT. Translated, it gives CAISSRDEAFF.